The sequence of this TCR beta chain was determined in a study of metastatic and nonmetastatic thyroid tumors (dated by TCRdb to about 2020). Describing the broader study: Repertoires were compared across peripheral blood and tumor or nodule tissue samples from malignant and benign thyroid patients.

What the research found in general, with its limitations: TCR beta diversity was reported as significantly higher in malignant tumors than in benign nodules, in both blood and tumor samples.

No treatment had been received by any patient before thyroid surgery. Patient clinical samples collected from the early 2010s to the late 2010s were retrospectively analysed using T-cell receptor beta sequencing. This clone was detected ten times or more. Its antigen has not been determined. Base qualities are not provided; no much larger clone lies one nucleotide away. Libraries came from PCR. Sequencing relied on an Illumina HiSeq 4000. High-throughput sequencing was used to profile the TCR beta-chain CDR3 region of every patient. The authors processed their data as follows. Drawing on CDR3 differences between clinicopathological groups, the researchers built a classifier meant to tell apart patients with distant-metastatic papillary thyroid cancer. The Shannon index was used to measure repertoire diversity, and the Morisita-Horn index was used to measure how similar tumor and blood repertoires were. Clones were called with MiXCR by TCRdb after fastp trimmed the public reads at Q25, and only in-frame beta chains were retained. The V and J calls were determined by TCRdb, not by the authors. Recorded for this sample are roughly 30,000 clones; about 24% of them occurred a single time. Roughly 15% of the sample is held by the ten biggest clonotypes.

Inclusive of the bounding cysteine and phenylalanine, the CDR3 is 15 residues long. The sequence is cut down to CDR3 DNA, 45 bases in frame from base 1. V lost 4 bases and J lost 8 bases, and the count of bases not matched to a germline gene is 9. Sequences SGHDT (CDR1) and YYEEEE (CDR2) are obtained from the germline V gene. The sequence came from a female donor with papillary thyroid cancer or a benign thyroid nodule (not recorded which). Some clones in this sample may be carry-over from other donors' samples. The sequenced material came from blood. The chain joins TRBV5-6 to TRBJ2-1; 10 middle bases align to TRBD1. CDR3 region: CASSQIGTGAYEQFF. The DNA sequence reads TGTGCCAGCAGCCAGATAGGGACAGGGGCCTATGAGCAGTTCTTC. Here the CDR3 is joined to the reference TRBV5-6 and TRBJ2-1 genes, and the full variable domain is: DAGVTQSPTHLIKTRGQQVTLRCSPKSGHDTVSWYQQALGQGPQFIFQYYEEEERQRGNFPDRFSGHQFPNYSSELNVNALLLGDSALYLCASSQIGTGAYEQFFGPGTRLTVL.